Sequencing of this T cell receptor beta chain was carried out in a study of CD8+CD57+ T cells in acquired aplastic anemia. In patients chosen for sequencing, flow cytometry had shown CD8+CD57+ cell expansion. There were no patients without severe acquired aplastic anemia. The study profiled TCR beta VDJ and CDR3 using genomic DNA as template. TCRdb re-analysed the reads in MiXCR, keeping a single row per CDR3 protein. The repertoire holds about 120,000 distinct CDR3 sequences, 50% to 70% seen once, with roughly 30% in the top ten. CDR1 is LNHDA and CDR2 is SQIVND in the germline V gene (reference sequence). This CDR3 has 15 amino acids. V lost 3 bases, J lost 0 bases, and 9 bases lay in between.

The gene calls are TRBV19 and TRBJ2-1, with D possibly TRBD2 on 6 matching bases. The source material was sorted CD4+, CD8+, or CD8+CD57+ T cells (not recorded which) from PBMCs. The TCR sequence derives from a human donor with aplastic anemia. DNA for the CDR3: TGTGCCAGTAGTATGACCGGGAGCTCCTACAATGAGCAGTTCTTC. It yields the protein CASSMTGSSYNEQFF.